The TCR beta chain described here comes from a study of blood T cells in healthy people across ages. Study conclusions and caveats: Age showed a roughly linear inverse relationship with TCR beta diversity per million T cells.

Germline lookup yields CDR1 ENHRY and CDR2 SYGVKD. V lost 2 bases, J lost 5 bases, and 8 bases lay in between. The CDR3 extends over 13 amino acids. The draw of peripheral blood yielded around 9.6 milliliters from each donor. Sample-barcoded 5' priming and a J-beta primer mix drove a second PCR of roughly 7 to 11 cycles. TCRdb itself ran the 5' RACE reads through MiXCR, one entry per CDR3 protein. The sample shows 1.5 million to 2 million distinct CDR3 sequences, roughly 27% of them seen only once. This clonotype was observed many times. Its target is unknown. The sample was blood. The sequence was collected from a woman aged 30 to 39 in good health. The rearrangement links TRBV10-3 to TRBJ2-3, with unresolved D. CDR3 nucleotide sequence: TGTGCCATCAGTGAGATGAGCCTAGATACGCAGTATTTT. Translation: CAISEMSLDTQYF.